This T cell receptor (beta chain) was retrieved from a study of OX40 agonist ivuxolimab in advanced cancers. The overall study: One patient with hepatocellular carcinoma and two with cutaneous melanoma, three in all, had partial responses. Regarding the study as a whole: Expanded clones were, on average, more numerous among CD8+ T cells than CD4+. At 0.1 to 3.0 mg/kg and by week 6, CD4+ and CD8+ T cells in the blood had expanded clonally. Low normalized T-cell clonal expansion also characterized some of the nonresponders.

The CDR3 spans 14 residues. The J segment lost 7 bases and the V segment lost 7 bases, leaving 10 bases of the junction unmatched. In germline, CDR1 is MRHNA, CDR2 SNTAGT. Using immunoSEQ multiplex PCR, the repertoire was profiled, and TCRdb retains in-frame clones only, with some absent. The sample lists about 26,000 clones, 76% occurring once. About this clone itself: The antigen is unknown.

The sequence was collected from an adult with an advanced solid tumor such as melanoma, head and neck, liver or kidney cancer. The V and J genes are TRBV6-4 and TRBJ1-2; the match to TRBD1 covers 9 bases. The material sequenced was CD4+ or CD8+ T cells sorted from blood, taken in a trial of the OX40 agonist ivuxolimab. The CDR3 protein is CASKLQGARVGYTF. CDR3 DNA: TGTGCCAGCAAGCTACAGGGGGCGAGGGTTGGCTACACCTTC.